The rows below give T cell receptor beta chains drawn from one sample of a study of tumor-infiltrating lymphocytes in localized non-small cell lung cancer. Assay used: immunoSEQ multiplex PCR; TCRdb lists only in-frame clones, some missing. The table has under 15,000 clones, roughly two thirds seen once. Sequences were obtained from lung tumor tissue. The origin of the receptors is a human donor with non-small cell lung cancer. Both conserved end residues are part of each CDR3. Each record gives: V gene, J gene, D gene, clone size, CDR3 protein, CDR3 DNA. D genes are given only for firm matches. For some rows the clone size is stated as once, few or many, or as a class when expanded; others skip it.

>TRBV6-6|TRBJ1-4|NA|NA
CASSYRPGEKLFF
TGTGCCAGCAGTTACCGACCGGGGGAAAAACTGTTTTTT
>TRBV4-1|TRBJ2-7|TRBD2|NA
CASSQEWEAGEKYF
TGCGCCAGCAGCCAAGAATGGGAGGCGGGGGAGAAGTACTTC
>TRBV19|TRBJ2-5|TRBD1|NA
CASSPRQGAGGTETQYF
TGTGCCAGTAGTCCAAGACAGGGGGCTGGCGGGACGGAGACCCAGTACTTC
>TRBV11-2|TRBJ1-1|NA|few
CASGRGSVTEAFF
TGTGCCAGCGGGAGGGGGTCGGTCACTGAAGCTTTCTTT
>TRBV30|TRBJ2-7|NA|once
CAWIKPGGYEQYF
TGTGCCTGGATTAAACCCGGCGGGTACGAGCAGTACTTC
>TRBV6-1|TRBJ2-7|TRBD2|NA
CASTRTSGGPYEQYF
TGTGCCAGCACTCGGACTAGCGGGGGGCCCTACGAGCAGTACTTC
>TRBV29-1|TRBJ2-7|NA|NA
CSVARSGEQYF
TGCAGCGTCGCTAGGTCTGGCGAGCAGTACTTC
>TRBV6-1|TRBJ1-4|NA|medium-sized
CASSVGPVTEKLFF
TGTGCCAGCAGTGTGGGCCCCGTCACTGAAAAACTGTTTTTT
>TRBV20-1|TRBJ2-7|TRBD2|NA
CSAAGGREQYF
TGCAGTGCCGCGGGGGGGCGCGAGCAGTACTTC
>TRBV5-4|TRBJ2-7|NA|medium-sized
CASSLVQSAAYEQYF
TGTGCCAGCAGCTTGGTACAGTCTGCTGCCTACGAGCAGTACTTC
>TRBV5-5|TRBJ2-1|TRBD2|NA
CASSFLLREGEQFF
TGTGCCAGCAGCTTTTTACTCAGGGAGGGTGAGCAGTTCTTC
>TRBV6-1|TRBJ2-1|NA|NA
CASKSESLSYNEQFF
TGTGCCAGCAAATCGGAGAGTTTGTCCTACAATGAGCAGTTCTTC
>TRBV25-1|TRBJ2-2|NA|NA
CASSEFGKAGELFF
TGTGCCAGCAGTGAATTTGGCAAGGCCGGGGAGCTGTTTTTT
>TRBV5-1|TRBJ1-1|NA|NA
CASSWGERATTEAFF
TGCGCCAGCAGCTGGGGGGAGAGGGCAACCACTGAAGCTTTCTTT
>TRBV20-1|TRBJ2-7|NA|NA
CSASGSYEQYF
TGCAGTGCTAGCGGGAGCTACGAGCAGTACTTC
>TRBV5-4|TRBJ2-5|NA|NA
CASSRDTRGTQYF
TGTGCCAGCAGCCGTGACACCCGGGGGACCCAGTACTTC
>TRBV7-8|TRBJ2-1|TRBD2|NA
CASSLALLIAGPYNEQFF
TGTGCCAGCAGCTTAGCGCTTTTAATAGCGGGCCCCTACAATGAGCAGTTCTTC
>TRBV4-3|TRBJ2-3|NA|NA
CASSQDPASPTDAQYF
TGCGCCAGCAGCCAAGATCCAGCTAGCCCAACGGATGCGCAGTATTTT
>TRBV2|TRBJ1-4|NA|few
CARNEKLFF
TGTGCCAGGAATGAAAAACTGTTTTTT
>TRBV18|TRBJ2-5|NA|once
CASSPRAGRETQYF
TGTGCCAGCTCACCACGCGCAGGACGAGAGACCCAGTACTTC
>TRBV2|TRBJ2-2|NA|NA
CASNKLDSGGELFF
TGTGCCAGCAATAAGTTGGACAGTGGAGGGGAGCTGTTTTTT
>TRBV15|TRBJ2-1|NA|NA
CATSREPPSSANSYNEQFF
TGTGCCACCAGCAGAGAGCCCCCCTCAAGCGCGAACTCCTACAATGAGCAGTTCTTC
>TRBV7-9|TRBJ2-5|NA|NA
CASSFRDIQETQYF
TGTGCCAGCAGCTTCAGGGACATTCAAGAGACCCAGTACTTC
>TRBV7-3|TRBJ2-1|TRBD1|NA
CASSPGQAHNEQFF
TGTGCCAGCAGCCCGGGACAGGCCCACAATGAGCAGTTCTTC
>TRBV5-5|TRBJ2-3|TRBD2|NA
CASSPGTSGRSTDTQYF
TGTGCCAGCAGCCCCGGGACTAGCGGGAGGAGCACAGATACGCAGTATTTT
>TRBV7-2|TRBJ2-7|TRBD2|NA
CASTPGGGIPYEQYF
TGTGCCAGCACGCCGGGGGGGGGAATTCCCTACGAGCAGTACTTC
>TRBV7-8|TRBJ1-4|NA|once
CASSLVREVGEKLFF
TGTGCCAGCAGCTTAGTGAGGGAAGTAGGTGAAAAACTGTTTTTT
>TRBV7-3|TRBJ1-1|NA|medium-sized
CASSLIPLNRVVLEEVTEAFF
TGTGCCAGCAGCTTAATCCCGTTAAACAGGGTGGTATTGGAGGAGGTCACTGAAGCTTTCTTT
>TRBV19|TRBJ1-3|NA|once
CASSIWGRGNTIYF
TGTGCCAGTAGTATCTGGGGGCGAGGAAACACCATATATTTT
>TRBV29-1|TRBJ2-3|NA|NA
CSGFGTLTDTQYF
TGCAGTGGCTTCGGGACTCTCACAGATACGCAGTATTTT
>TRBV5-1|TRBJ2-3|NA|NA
CASSQQGPDTQYF
TGCGCCAGCAGTCAACAGGGTCCAGATACGCAGTATTTT
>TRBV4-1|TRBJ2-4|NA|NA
CASSQNRQELAKNIQYF
TGCGCCAGCAGCCAGAACAGACAGGAACTAGCCAAAAACATTCAGTACTTC
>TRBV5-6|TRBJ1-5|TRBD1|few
CASSTGTGDQPQHF
TGTGCCAGCAGTACCGGGACAGGGGATCAGCCCCAGCATTTT
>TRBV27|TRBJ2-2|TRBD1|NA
CASSWGTVTTGELFF
TGTGCCAGCAGTTGGGGGACAGTTACCACCGGGGAGCTGTTTTTT
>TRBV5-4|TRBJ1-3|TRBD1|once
CASSFTWTGTTGNTIYF
TGTGCCAGCAGCTTCACATGGACAGGGACTACTGGAAACACCATATATTTT
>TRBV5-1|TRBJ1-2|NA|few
CASSLEPGKIDYGYTF
TGCGCCAGCAGCTTGGAACCAGGGAAGATCGACTATGGCTACACCTTC
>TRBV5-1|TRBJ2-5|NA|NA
CASSLGLEETQYF
TGCGCCAGCAGCTTGGGACTAGAGGAGACCCAGTACTTC
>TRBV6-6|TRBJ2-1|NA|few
CASSYSLVSPRGEQFF
TGTGCCAGCAGTTACTCCCTAGTGAGTCCACGGGGTGAGCAGTTCTTC
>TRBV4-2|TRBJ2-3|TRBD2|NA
CASSLNLAGGPDTQYF
TGTGCCAGCAGCCTAAACCTAGCGGGGGGGCCAGATACGCAGTATTTT
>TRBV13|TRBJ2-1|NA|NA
CASSFRGASYNEQFF
TGTGCCAGCAGCTTTAGGGGGGCCTCCTACAATGAGCAGTTCTTC
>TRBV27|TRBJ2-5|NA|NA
CASSSGWSTQETQYF
TGTGCCAGCAGTTCCGGGTGGTCGACACAAGAGACCCAGTACTTC
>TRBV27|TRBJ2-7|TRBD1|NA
CASSLWTGYEQYF
TGTGCCAGCAGTTTATGGACAGGCTACGAGCAGTACTTC
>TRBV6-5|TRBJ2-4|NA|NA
CASREGTNRGIQYF
TGTGCCAGCAGGGAAGGGACCAATAGAGGCATTCAGTACTTC
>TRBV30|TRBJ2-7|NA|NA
CAWALYGTFSYEQYF
TGTGCCTGGGCACTCTACGGGACTTTTTCCTACGAGCAGTACTTC
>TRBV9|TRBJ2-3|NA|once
CASSGGGVGATDTQYF
TGTGCCAGCAGCGGAGGGGGTGTAGGGGCCACAGATACGCAGTATTTT
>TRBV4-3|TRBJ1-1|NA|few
CASSQYREDTEAFF
TGCGCCAGCAGCCAGTACAGGGAGGACACTGAAGCTTTCTTT
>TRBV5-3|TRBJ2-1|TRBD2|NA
CARSHDPGTSGVFLNEQFF
TGTGCCAGAAGCCACGACCCCGGGACTAGCGGGGTGTTTCTCAATGAGCAGTTCTTC
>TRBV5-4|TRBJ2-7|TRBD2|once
CASSSGLAGDLYEQYF
TGTGCCAGCAGCTCGGGACTAGCGGGGGACCTATACGAGCAGTACTTC
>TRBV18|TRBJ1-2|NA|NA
CASSPGAANYGYTF
TGTGCCAGCTCACCGGGCGCGGCTAACTATGGCTACACCTTC
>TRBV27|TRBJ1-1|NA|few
CASSFWAPIGNTEAFF
TGTGCCAGCAGTTTTTGGGCCCCAATAGGGAACACTGAAGCTTTCTTT
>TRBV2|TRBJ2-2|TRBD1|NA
CASSGDRGQTGELFF
TGTGCCAGCAGTGGGGACAGGGGGCAAACCGGGGAGCTGTTTTTT